This T cell receptor beta chain was captured in a study of OX40 agonist ivuxolimab in advanced cancers. Sequencing used immunoSEQ multiplex PCR; TCRdb keeps in-frame clones, though not all of them. Altogether 55,000 to 65,000 clones are present, about 86% being singletons, with the ten largest covering around 1%. Per germline, CDR1 MNHNY and CDR2 SVGAGI (reference sequence). The CDR3 is made up of 15 amino acids. Trimming removed 0 bases at V and 0 bases at J, with 9 bases between. Remarks on this clone: Its matching antigen is unknown.

Study results and caveats: The authors also found low normalized T-cell clonal expansion in some nonresponders.

This chain uses TRBV6-6 with TRBJ2-7; possible D gene TRBD2, 6 bases. Source: CD4+ or CD8+ T cells sorted from blood, taken in a trial of the OX40 agonist ivuxolimab. This receptor was taken from an adult with an advanced solid tumor such as melanoma, head and neck, liver or kidney cancer. Here the CDR3 reads CASSYSRGNSYEQYF. CDR3 DNA: TGTGCCAGCAGTTACTCCCGGGGGAACTCCTACGAGCAGTACTTC.